The 23 T cell receptor beta chains presented below share a single source sample, sequenced in a study of blood T cells in healthy people across ages. Using a J-beta primer mix together with a sample-barcoded 5' primer, a second PCR was run for roughly 7 to 11 cycles. MiXCR, run by TCRdb on the 5' RACE reads, gives a single entry per CDR3 protein. The sample contains roughly 2 million distinct CDR3 sequences, about 50% of which appear only once. Sequencing was carried out using blood. These TCRs come from a woman aged 40 to 55 in good health.

This chain connects TRBV20-1 to TRBJ2-1; perhaps TRBD2 as D (6 bases). The germline V gene has CDR1 DFQATT and CDR2 SNEGSKA (reference sequence). Trimming stripped 4 bases from V and 2 bases from J, with 12 bases between. The CDR3 sequence is 14 residues long. CDR3 bases: TGCAGTGCTATGGGGGGTAATACCTACAATGAGCAGTTCTTC. Its translation: CSAMGGNTYNEQFF.

This clonotype was recorded a few times. This sequence joins TRBV5-1 and TRBJ2-1, with D hard to call. CDR3 length: 15 residues. Germline loops: CDR1 SGHRS, CDR2 YFSETQ. Trimming took off 6 bases at V and 5 bases at J, with 18 bases between the two ends. The CDR3, as DNA: TGCGCCAGCAAGCTGGACCCAGTTATTAACAATGAGCAGTTCTTC. Translating it yields CASKLDPVINNEQFF.

In nucleotides, the CDR3 is TGTGCCAGCAGTGAGTTTGGCGTGGGAGGCTACACCTTC. Translated, it gives CASSEFGVGGYTF. V is TRBV25-1 and J is TRBJ1-2; D is uncertain. With 3 bases removed from V and 8 bases from J, the gap between germline ends came to 13 bases. The CDR3 is made up of 13 amino acids. Germline CDR1 and CDR2: MGHDK and SYGVNS.

This clonotype was counted between two and nine times. The genes are TRBV29-1 and TRBJ1-2; possible D gene TRBD1, 6 bases. V lost 2 bases and J lost 7, with 11 bases in between. The germline V gene has CDR1 SQVTM and CDR2 ANQGSEA. The CDR3 covers 12 residues. This CDR3 reads CSVETRDTGYTF. The CDR3 DNA follows: TGCAGCGTTGAAACCCGGGACACTGGCTACACCTTC.

V usage is TRBV6-2 or TRBV6-3 and J usage is TRBJ2-2, with 8 bases fitting TRBD1. This CDR3 is 15 amino acids long. V lost 6 bases, J lost 4 bases, and 7 bases stayed unmatched. Looked up from germline, CDR1 is MNHEY and CDR2 is SVGEGT. In nucleotides, the CDR3 is TGTGCCAGCAGCGCCGGGACAGGCCGCACCGGGGAGCTGTTTTTT. Amino acid sequence: CASSAGTGRTGELFF.

In this sample, this clonotype turned up a few times. V usage is TRBV5-5 and J usage is TRBJ2-3, with D possibly called TRBD1 or TRBD2 (5 bases each). The V end lost 0 bases, the J end lost 6 bases, and 23 bases lay between the germline ends. In germline, CDR1 is SGHKS, CDR2 YYEKEE (reference sequence). CDR3 size: 18 residues. The CDR3 nucleotides read TGTGCCAGCAGCTTGGCCAAGGTGGCAGGGAGTACCCGGGATACGCAGTATTTT. This codes for CASSLAKVAGSTRDTQYF.

This clonotype was seen only once. The J gene is TRBJ2-7, the V gene TRBV2; D perhaps matches TRBD2 (6 bases). CDR3 length: 12 amino acids. Trimming left V 8 bases short and J 5 bases short, with 13 bases between. Germline CDR1 is SNHLY and CDR2 is FYNNEI. The chain's CDR3 is CASVGGGNEQYF. The DNA for the CDR3 is TGTGCCAGCGTTGGAGGAGGGAACGAGCAGTACTTC.

The chain uses TRBV6-5 and TRBJ1-4; no reliable D call. The CDR3 has 16 amino acids. The V end was cut by 2 bases, the J end by 3 bases, with 13 bases between. The germline gives CDR1 MNHEY, CDR2 SVGAGI. The CDR3, as DNA: TGTGCCAGCAGTTACACAATACCGGGCTCTAATGAAAAACTGTTTTTT. This codes for CASSYTIPGSNEKLFF.

V is TRBV7-2 and J is TRBJ1-5; D ambiguous. The CDR3 is 14 amino acids. Trimming took 5 bases from V and 2 from J, leaving 10 bases between them. Per the germline V gene, CDR1 is SGHTA and CDR2 is FQGNSA. The CDR3 here is CASSLEEGNQPQHF. The CDR3 nucleotides read TGTGCCAGCAGCCTAGAGGAGGGCAATCAGCCCCAGCATTTT.

The chain has TRBV6-1 and TRBJ2-1, with 8 bases fitting TRBD2. Trimming at V came to 4 bases and at J to 5 bases, leaving 16 bases not matched to a gene. This CDR3 spans 18 amino acids. Per the germline V gene, CDR1 is MNHNS and CDR2 is SASEGT. This CDR3 reads CASSGKVKWVAGNNEQFF. CDR3 DNA: TGTGCCAGCAGTGGGAAGGTGAAATGGGTAGCGGGGAACAATGAGCAGTTCTTC.

In this sample, this clonotype turned up many times. The V and J genes are TRBV4-2 and TRBJ2-7; 10 nucleotides agree with TRBD2. Germline CDR1 is LGHNA and CDR2 is YNFKEQ. V was pared by 0 bases and J by 5 bases, with 7 bases of the junction left unmatched. This CDR3 has 16 amino acids. CDR3 in DNA: TGTGCCAGCAGCCAAGAACTAGCGGGGCGACGACACGAGCAGTACTTC. The encoded protein is CASSQELAGRRHEQYF.

The genes are TRBV28 and TRBJ2-7; D might be TRBD1 (6 bases). The DNA end is more similar to TRBJ2-5, so the J call may be wrong. The CDR3 runs 16 residues. Per germline, CDR1 MDHEN and CDR2 SYDVKM. As DNA, the CDR3 is TGTGCCAGCAGTTTCGCAGGGGCCGAGACGGTGGAGACCCAGTACTTC. It codes for CASSFAGAETVETQYF.

The rearrangement joins TRBV28 to TRBJ1-1, with 7 bases that match TRBD1. The V gene end was trimmed by 4 bases and the J gene end by 4 bases; junction bases not matched to a gene: 9. The germline V gene has CDR1 MDHEN and CDR2 SYDVKM. This CDR3 comprises 15 residues. CDR3 nucleotides: TGTGCCAGCAGTTCGGCCGGGACAGAGGGCACTGAAGCTTTCTTT. This encodes CASSSAGTEGTEAFF.

Here the CDR3 reads CASSQDRPYLGPQHF. CDR3 bases: TGTGCCAGCAGCCAAGACCGACCCTACCTCGGGCCCCAGCATTTT. The chain has TRBV3-1 and TRBJ1-5; no clear D gene. Trimming removed 0 bases at V and 9 bases at J, with 15 bases between. In germline, CDR1 is LGHDT, CDR2 YNNKEL (reference sequence). The CDR3 contains 15 residues.

The J gene is TRBJ2-3, the V gene TRBV24-1; D is possibly TRBD2 (6 bases). Between the trimmed V and J ends, which lost 0 bases and 6 bases, there was a span of 18 bases. The CDR3 has 17 amino acids. Germline V gives CDR1 KGHDR, CDR2 SFDVKD. The CDR3 DNA sequence: TGTGCCACCAGTGATTTGAAAGGGTTGGAGCGGGTGGATACGCAGTATTTT. It codes for CATSDLKGLERVDTQYF.

The V call is TRBV7-9, the J call TRBJ2-5, with 8 bases matching TRBD1. Per germline, CDR1 SEHNR and CDR2 FQNEAQ (reference sequence). V lost 11 bases, J lost 5 bases, and 13 bases stayed unmatched. The length of the CDR3 is 14 residues. The CDR3 DNA follows: TGTGCCTGCGCTTCGGACAGGGAAACGGAGACCCAGTACTTC. Its translation: CACASDRETETQYF.

This chain joins TRBV3-1 and TRBJ2-1; 13 bases agree with TRBD2. In germline, CDR1 is LGHDT, CDR2 YNNKEL (reference sequence). The CDR3 is 17 amino acids. V lost 0 bases, J lost 7 bases, and 6 bases stayed unmatched. The CDR3: CASSQDVLAGGRNEQFF. The CDR3 region has the DNA TGTGCCAGCAGCCAAGATGTACTAGCGGGGGGGAGGAATGAGCAGTTCTTC.

The chain uses TRBV7-2 and TRBJ2-5; D ambiguous. The CDR3 length is 13 residues. Trimming took 5 bases from V and 5 from J, leaving 12 bases between them. In germline, CDR1 is SGHTA, CDR2 FQGNSA. CDR3 in DNA: TGTGCCAGCAGCGTATATAGCCGGGAGACCCAGTACTTC. It is translated as CASSVYSRETQYF.

As for this clonotype: This may be a read error: a much more frequent sequence differs by one nucleotide. CDR3 residues: CASQGASGQETQYF. In nucleotides, the CDR3 is TGTGCCAGTCAAGGGGCTAGCGGGCAAGAGACCCAGTACTTC. This sequence joins TRBV28 and TRBJ2-5; 8 nucleotides agree with TRBD2. The CDR3 runs to 14 residues. Germline CDR1 and CDR2: MDHEN and SYDVKM. With V trimmed by 9 bases and J by 2 bases, 8 bases remained unmatched.

The chain joins TRBV10-2 to TRBJ2-7, with D unclear. The germline V and J ends were trimmed by 2 bases and 0 bases, with 8 bases remaining between them. This CDR3 region has 14 residues. Germline lookup yields CDR1 WSHSY and CDR2 SAAADI. CDR3 sequence: CASSERVNSYEQYF. The CDR3 DNA follows: TGCGCCAGCAGTGAGAGGGTGAACTCCTACGAGCAGTACTTC.

The chain uses TRBV4-3 and TRBJ2-3; possibly TRBD1 or TRBD2 for D (5 bases each). The V end lost 1 base, the J end lost 5 bases, and 19 bases lay between the germline ends. Looked up from germline, CDR1 is LGHNA and CDR2 is YSLEER. The CDR3 has 17 residues. The DNA for the CDR3 is TGCGCCAGCAGCCAAGCTCATCCGGGACGGGCGGGAGATACGCAGTATTTT. Protein: CASSQAHPGRAGDTQYF.

The chain links TRBV5-1 to TRBJ2-1; no firm D call. The CDR3 covers 16 residues. Germline V lookup: CDR1 SGHRS, CDR2 YFSETQ. V gave up 2 bases and J gave up 2 bases, with 14 bases separating them. The CDR3 region is CASSLIPQPAYNEQFF. Here the CDR3 DNA reads TGCGCCAGCAGCTTAATCCCCCAACCCGCCTACAATGAGCAGTTCTTC.

This clonotype was picked up a small number of times. V usage is TRBV20-1 and J usage is TRBJ2-5; a weak D match, TRBD2 (6 bases). The CDR3 has 16 residues. Trimming cost V 1 base and J 5 bases, with 20 bases left between them. Germline V CDR1 and CDR2: DFQATT, SNEGSKA (reference sequence). The CDR3 region is CSARGGQGTGRETQYF. The CDR3 DNA is TGCAGTGCTAGAGGGGGTCAAGGGACTGGTCGGGAGACCCAGTACTTC.